A single sample is the source of the 12 T cell receptor beta chains below, sequenced in a study of PD-1 blockade in classical Hodgkin lymphoma. All the patients suffered relapse after autologous stem cell transplantation, and brentuximab vedotin exposure differed. Using immunoSEQ multiplex PCR, the repertoire was profiled, and TCRdb retains in-frame clones only, with some absent. The sample lists tens of thousands of clones, approximately 89% occurring once. Sequenced material: peripheral blood mononuclear cells (PBMCs), taken before the second cycle of nivolumab. These TCRs come from a human donor with classical Hodgkin lymphoma.

This rearrangement joins TRBV29-1 to TRBJ2-1; D is tentatively TRBD1 or TRBD2 (5 bases each). Trimming stripped 4 bases from V and 3 bases from J, with 19 bases between. Looked up from germline, CDR1 is SQVTM and CDR2 is ANQGSEA. This CDR3 region has 16 residues. The CDR3 sequence: CSVVWDEGNHYNEQFF. The CDR3 DNA is TGCAGCGTTGTCTGGGACGAGGGGAATCACTACAATGAGCAGTTCTTC.

The genes are TRBV25-1 and TRBJ2-5; 8 bases agree with TRBD2. After removal of 3 bases from V and 3 bases from J, the junction contained 12 bases not matched to a gene. Germline CDR1 reads MGHDK; CDR2 reads SYGVNS. CDR3 size: 17 residues. CDR3 bases: TGTGCCAGCAGTGAGGGAGCGGGAGTAAGGGGGAAAGAGACCCAGTACTTC. It is translated as CASSEGAGVRGKETQYF.

As DNA, the CDR3 is TGTGCCAGCAGCTTAGGATGGGGGGTGCAGTACTTC. Its protein product is CASSLGWGVQYF. This chain connects TRBV7-2 to TRBJ2-7; the D gene is possibly TRBD2 (6 bases). Germline CDR1 SGHTA, CDR2 FQGNSA. The CDR3 totals 12 residues. V was shortened by 1 base and J by 9 bases, with 10 bases between the two germline ends. The entire variable domain, with the rest obtained from reference TRBV7-2 and TRBJ2-7, is as follows: GAGVSQSPSNKVTEKGKDVELRCDPISGHTALYWYRQSLGQGLEFLIYFQGNSAPDKSGLPSDRFSAERTGGSVSTLTIQRTQQEDSAVYLCASSLGWGVQYFGPGTRLTVT.

J is TRBJ1-3 and V is TRBV27, with D tentatively TRBD1 (5 bases). Germline CDR1 MNHEY, CDR2 SMNVEV (reference sequence). Trimming cost V 7 bases and J 2 bases, with 21 bases left between them. The CDR3 totals 17 residues. The CDR3 protein is CASNLPDGGAPGNTIYF. As DNA, the CDR3 is TGTGCCAGCAACCTCCCAGACGGAGGGGCGCCTGGAAACACCATATATTTT.

The J gene is TRBJ2-7, the V gene TRBV5-1; D is perhaps TRBD1 or TRBD2 (6 bases each). V shed 0 bases and J shed 1 base, with 8 bases lying between them. Germline V lookup: CDR1 SGHRS, CDR2 YFSETQ. The CDR3 has 14 amino acids. CDR3 DNA: TGCGCCAGCAGCTTGGAGGGGGGTTCCTACGAGCAGTACTTC. Its translation: CASSLEGGSYEQYF.

For this clone: The DNA is omitted, as the CDR3 cannot be located on it reliably, and the CDR3 follows TCRdb's listing. This chain uses TRBV5-1 with TRBJ2-3. 15 amino acids form the CDR3, both terminal residues included. Germline values: CDR1 SGHRS, CDR2 YFSETQ. Here the CDR3 reads CASSSSGPGTDTQYF.

J is TRBJ2-1 and V is TRBV27; 7 nucleotides agree with TRBD2. Germline V gene data show CDR1 as MNHEY and CDR2 as SMNVEV (reference sequence). J gave up 2 bases and V 5 bases, and 6 bases lay outside the gene matches. This CDR3 spans 15 amino acids. CDR3 DNA sequence: TGTGCCAGCAGTCAAACTAGCGTAACCTACAATGAGCAGTTCTTC. It yields the protein CASSQTSVTYNEQFF.

J is TRBJ1-2 and V is TRBV10-3; the D gene is possibly TRBD1 (6 bases). V was shortened by 10 bases and J by 4 bases, with 13 bases between the two germline ends. The CDR3 contains 12 residues. Germline V gives CDR1 ENHRY, CDR2 SYGVKD. The CDR3 DNA follows: TGTGCCAACCGGGACACCAGCTATGGCTACACCTTC. As protein: CANRDTSYGYTF.

The rearrangement links TRBV5-4 to TRBJ2-7; 9 nucleotides agree with TRBD2. This CDR3 comprises 14 residues. After removal of 4 bases from V and 1 base from J, the junction contained 3 bases not matched to a gene. Looked up from germline, CDR1 is SGHNT and CDR2 is YYREEE (reference sequence). The CDR3 loop reads CASSLAGLSYEQYF. The CDR3 DNA sequence: TGTGCCAGCAGCCTAGCGGGGTTATCCTACGAGCAGTACTTC.

This clone was recorded once. The chain employs TRBV10-1 and TRBJ2-3, with D possibly TRBD1 on 5 matching bases. This CDR3 comprises 14 residues. Germline V CDR1 and CDR2: WNHNN, SYGVQD (reference sequence). The V end was cut by 8 bases, the J end by 2 bases, with 14 bases between. Written as DNA, the CDR3 is TGCGCCAGCTCCAGGGATTGGGACACAGATACGCAGTATTTT. Translation gives CASSRDWDTDTQYF.

The CDR3 sequence is CASSAGWTYEQYF. The CDR3 coding sequence is TGCGCCAGCAGCGCGGGATGGACCTACGAGCAGTACTTC. V and J are TRBV5-1 and TRBJ2-7, with a possible D match to TRBD2 (6 bases). Trimming removed 4 bases from V and 2 bases from J, with 10 bases in between. The CDR3 covers 13 residues. The V gene's germline CDR1 is SGHRS and CDR2 YFSETQ.

The V call is TRBV4-1, the J call TRBJ2-1; 8 nucleotides align to TRBD2. Germline values: CDR1 MGHRA, CDR2 YSYEKL. The CDR3 runs to 15 residues. V was clipped by 1 base and J by 5 bases; unmatched bases: 4. The CDR3 DNA reads as TGCGCCAGCAGCCAAGTTGAGCGGGGGCACAATGAGCAGTTCTTC. Amino acids: CASSQVERGHNEQFF.